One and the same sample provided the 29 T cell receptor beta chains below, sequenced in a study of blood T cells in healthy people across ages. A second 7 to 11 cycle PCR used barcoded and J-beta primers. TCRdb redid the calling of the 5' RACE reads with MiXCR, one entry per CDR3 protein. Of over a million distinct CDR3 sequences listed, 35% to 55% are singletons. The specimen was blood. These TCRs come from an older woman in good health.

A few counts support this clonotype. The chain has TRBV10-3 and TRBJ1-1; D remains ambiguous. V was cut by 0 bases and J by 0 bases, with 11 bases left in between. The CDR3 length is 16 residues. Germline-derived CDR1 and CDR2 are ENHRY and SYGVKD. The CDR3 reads CAISESTRGLNTEAFF. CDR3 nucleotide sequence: TGTGCCATCAGTGAGTCGACTCGAGGGTTGAACACTGAAGCTTTCTTT.

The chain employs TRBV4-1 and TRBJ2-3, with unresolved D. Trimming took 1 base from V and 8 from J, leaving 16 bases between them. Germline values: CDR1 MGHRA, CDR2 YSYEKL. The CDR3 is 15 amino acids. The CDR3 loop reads CASSQVDGFSGTQYF. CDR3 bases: TGCGCCAGCAGCCAAGTGGACGGATTCTCGGGTACGCAGTATTTT.

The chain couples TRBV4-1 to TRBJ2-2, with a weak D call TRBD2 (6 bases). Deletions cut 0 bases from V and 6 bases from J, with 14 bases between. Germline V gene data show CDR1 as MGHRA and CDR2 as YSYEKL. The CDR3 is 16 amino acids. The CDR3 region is CASSQDEREWPGELFF. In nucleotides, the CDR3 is TGCGCCAGCAGCCAAGATGAACGGGAGTGGCCCGGGGAGCTGTTTTTT.

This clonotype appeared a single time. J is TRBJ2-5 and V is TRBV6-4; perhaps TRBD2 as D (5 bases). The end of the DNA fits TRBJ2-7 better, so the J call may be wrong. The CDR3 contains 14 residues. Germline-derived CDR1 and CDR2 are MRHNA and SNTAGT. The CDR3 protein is CASKLSGNSYEQYF. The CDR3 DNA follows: TGTGCCAGCAAACTCAGCGGTAACTCCTACGAGCAGTACTTC.

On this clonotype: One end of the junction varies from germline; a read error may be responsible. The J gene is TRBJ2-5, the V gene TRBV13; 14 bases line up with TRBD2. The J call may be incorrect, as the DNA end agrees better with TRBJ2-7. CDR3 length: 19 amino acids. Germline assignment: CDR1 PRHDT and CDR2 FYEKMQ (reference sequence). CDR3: CAGSPGTSGRKGYSYEQYF. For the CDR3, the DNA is TGTGCCGGCAGCCCCGGGACTAGCGGGAGAAAGGGTTACTCCTACGAGCAGTACTTC.

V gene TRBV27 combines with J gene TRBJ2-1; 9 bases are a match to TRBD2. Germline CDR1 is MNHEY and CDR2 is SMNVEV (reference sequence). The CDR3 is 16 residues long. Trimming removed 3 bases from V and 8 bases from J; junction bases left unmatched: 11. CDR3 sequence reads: CASSLVSGSRVDEQFF. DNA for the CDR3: TGTGCCAGCAGTTTGGTTAGCGGGAGTAGGGTAGATGAGCAGTTCTTC.

The CDR3 region is CASSDSRFEKLFF. Here the CDR3 DNA reads TGTGCCAGCAGTGACAGTCGGTTTGAAAAACTGTTTTTT. This rearrangement joins TRBV28 to TRBJ1-4, with D possibly matching TRBD1 (5 bases). Per germline, CDR1 MDHEN and CDR2 SYDVKM. Trimming removed 5 bases from V and 7 bases from J, with 11 bases in between. The CDR3 length is 13 residues.

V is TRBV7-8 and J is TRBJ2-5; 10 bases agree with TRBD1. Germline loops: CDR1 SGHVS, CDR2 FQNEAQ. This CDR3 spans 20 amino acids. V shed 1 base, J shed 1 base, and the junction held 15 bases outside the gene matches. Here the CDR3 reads CASSLVRYPGQGMPQETQYF. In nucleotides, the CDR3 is TGTGCCAGCAGCTTAGTACGTTACCCGGGACAGGGGATGCCCCAAGAGACCCAGTACTTC.

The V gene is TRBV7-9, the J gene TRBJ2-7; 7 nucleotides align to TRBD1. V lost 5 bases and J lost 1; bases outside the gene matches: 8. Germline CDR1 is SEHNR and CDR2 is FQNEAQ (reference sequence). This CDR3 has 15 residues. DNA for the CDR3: TGTGCCAGCAGCACTCCGGGACAGCTATCCTACGAGCAGTACTTC. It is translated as CASSTPGQLSYEQYF. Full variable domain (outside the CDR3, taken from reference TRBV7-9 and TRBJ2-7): DTGVSQNPRHKITKRGQNVTFRCDPISEHNRLYWYRQTLGQGPEFLTYFQNEAQLEKSRLLSDRFSAERPKGSFSTLEIQRTEQGDSAMYLCASSTPGQLSYEQYFGPGTRLTVT.

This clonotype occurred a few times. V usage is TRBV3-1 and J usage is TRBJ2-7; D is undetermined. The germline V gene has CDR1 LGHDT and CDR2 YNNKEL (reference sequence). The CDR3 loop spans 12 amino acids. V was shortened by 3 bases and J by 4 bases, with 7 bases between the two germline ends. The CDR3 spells CASSHYGYEQYF. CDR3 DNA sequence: TGTGCCAGCAGCCACTACGGTTACGAGCAGTACTTC.

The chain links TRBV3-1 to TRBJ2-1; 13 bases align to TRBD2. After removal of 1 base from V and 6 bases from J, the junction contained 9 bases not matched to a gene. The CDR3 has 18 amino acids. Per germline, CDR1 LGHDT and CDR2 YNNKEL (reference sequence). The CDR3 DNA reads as TGTGCCAGCAGCCAAGCGGCAATGGGACTAGCGGGACGCAATGAGCAGTTCTTC. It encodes CASSQAAMGLAGRNEQFF.

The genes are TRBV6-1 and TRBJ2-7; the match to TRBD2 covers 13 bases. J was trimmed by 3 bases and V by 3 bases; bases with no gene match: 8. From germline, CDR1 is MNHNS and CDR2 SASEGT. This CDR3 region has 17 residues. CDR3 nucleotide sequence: TGTGCCAGCAGTGACTTTCCCGGGACTAGCGGGAACTACGAGCAGTACTTC. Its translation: CASSDFPGTSGNYEQYF.

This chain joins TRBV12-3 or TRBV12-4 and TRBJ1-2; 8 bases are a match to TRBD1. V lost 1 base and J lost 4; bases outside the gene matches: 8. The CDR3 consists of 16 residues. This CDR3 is CASSLGPRQGSYGYTF. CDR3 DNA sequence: TGTGCCAGCAGTTTAGGTCCCCGACAGGGGTCCTATGGCTACACCTTC.

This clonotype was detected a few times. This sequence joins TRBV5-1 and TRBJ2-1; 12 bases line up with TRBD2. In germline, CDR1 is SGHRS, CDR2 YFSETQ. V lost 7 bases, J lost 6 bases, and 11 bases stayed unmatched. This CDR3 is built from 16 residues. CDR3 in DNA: TGCGCCAGCGGATTCCAGACTAGCGGGAGATCCAATGAGCAGTTCTTC. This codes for CASGFQTSGRSNEQFF.

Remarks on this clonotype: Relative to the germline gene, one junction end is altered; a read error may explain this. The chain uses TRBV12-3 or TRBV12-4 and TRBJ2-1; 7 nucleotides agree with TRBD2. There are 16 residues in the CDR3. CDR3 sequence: CASSPLIGEGGNEQFF. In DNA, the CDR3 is TGCGCCAGCAGTCCCCTAATTGGGGAGGGAGGCAATGAGCAGTTCTTC.

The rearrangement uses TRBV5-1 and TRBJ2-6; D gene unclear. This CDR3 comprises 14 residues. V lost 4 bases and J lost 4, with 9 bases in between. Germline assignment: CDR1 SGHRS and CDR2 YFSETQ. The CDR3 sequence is CASSEVLGANVLTF. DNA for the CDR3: TGCGCCAGCAGCGAGGTGTTAGGGGCCAACGTCCTGACTTTC.

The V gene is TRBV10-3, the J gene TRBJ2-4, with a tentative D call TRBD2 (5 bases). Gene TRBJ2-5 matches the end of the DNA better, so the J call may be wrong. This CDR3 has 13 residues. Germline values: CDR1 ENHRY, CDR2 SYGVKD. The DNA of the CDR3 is TGTGCCATCAGTTCAGCGGATGGGGAGACCCAGTACTTC. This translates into CAISSADGETQYF.

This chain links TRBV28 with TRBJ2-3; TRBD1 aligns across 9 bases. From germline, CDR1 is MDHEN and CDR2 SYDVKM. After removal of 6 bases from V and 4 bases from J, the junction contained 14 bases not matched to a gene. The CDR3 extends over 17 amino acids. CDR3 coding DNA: TGTGCCAGCAGCCTACAGGGGGCGCGGGGAGGGCCAGATACGCAGTATTTT. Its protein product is CASSLQGARGGPDTQYF.

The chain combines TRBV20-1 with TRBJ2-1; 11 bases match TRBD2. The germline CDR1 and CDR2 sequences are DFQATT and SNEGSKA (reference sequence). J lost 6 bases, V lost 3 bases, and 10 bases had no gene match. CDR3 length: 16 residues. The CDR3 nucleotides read TGCAGTGCTAGCACTAGCGGGAGTTTATCGGGCAATGAGCAGTTCTTC. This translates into CSASTSGSLSGNEQFF.

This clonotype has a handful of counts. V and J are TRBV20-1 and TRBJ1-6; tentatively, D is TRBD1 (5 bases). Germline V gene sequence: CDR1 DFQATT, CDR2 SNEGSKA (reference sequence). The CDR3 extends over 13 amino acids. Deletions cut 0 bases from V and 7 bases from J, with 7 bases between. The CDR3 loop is CSAREGGNSPLHF. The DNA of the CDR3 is TGCAGTGCTAGAGAGGGGGGGAATTCACCCCTCCACTTT.

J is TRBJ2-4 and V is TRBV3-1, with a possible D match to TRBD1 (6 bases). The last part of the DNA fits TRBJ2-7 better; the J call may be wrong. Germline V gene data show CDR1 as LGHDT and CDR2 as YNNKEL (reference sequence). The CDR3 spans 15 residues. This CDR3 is CASSQVPQGPYEQYF. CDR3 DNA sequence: TGTGCCAGCAGCCAAGTACCACAGGGTCCCTACGAGCAGTACTTC.

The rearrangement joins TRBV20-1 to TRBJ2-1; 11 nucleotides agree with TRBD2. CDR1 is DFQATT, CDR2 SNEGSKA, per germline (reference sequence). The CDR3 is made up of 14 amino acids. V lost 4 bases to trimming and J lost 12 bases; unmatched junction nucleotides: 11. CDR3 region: CSATSQGLADPQFF. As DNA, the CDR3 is TGCAGTGCTACCTCTCAGGGACTAGCGGACCCGCAGTTCTTC.

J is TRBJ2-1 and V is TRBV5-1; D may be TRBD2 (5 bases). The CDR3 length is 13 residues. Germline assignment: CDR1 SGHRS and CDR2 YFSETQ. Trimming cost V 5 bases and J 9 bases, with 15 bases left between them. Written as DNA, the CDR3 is TGCGCCAGCAGTTTACTAGGGTCGGGTGAGCAGTTCTTC. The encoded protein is CASSLLGSGEQFF. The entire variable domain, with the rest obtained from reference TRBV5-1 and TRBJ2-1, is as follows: KAGVTQTPRYLIKTRGQQVTLSCSPISGHRSVSWYQQTPGQGLQFLFEYFSETQRNKGNFPGRFSGRQFSNSRSEMNVSTLELGDSALYLCASSLLGSGEQFFGPGTRLTVL.

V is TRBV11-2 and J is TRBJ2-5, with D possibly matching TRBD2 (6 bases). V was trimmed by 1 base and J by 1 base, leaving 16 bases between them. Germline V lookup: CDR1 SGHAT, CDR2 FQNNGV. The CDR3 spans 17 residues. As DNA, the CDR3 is TGTGCCAGCAGCTTAGGACGGCGGGCGGGGAGCCAAGAGACCCAGTACTTC. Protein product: CASSLGRRAGSQETQYF. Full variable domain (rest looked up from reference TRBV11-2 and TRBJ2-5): EAGVAQSPRYKIIEKRQSVAFWCNPISGHATLYWYQQILGQGPKLLIQFQNNGVVDDSQLPKDRFSAERLKGVDSTLKIQPAKLEDSAVYLCASSLGRRAGSQETQYFGPGTRLLVL.

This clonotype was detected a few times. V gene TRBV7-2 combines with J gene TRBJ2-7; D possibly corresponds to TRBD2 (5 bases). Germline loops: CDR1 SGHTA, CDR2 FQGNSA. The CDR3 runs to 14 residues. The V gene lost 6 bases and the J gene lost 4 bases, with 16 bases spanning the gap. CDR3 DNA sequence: TGTGCCAGCAGTCGAGAGACGAGGAGGTACGAGCAGTACTTC. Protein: CASSRETRRYEQYF.

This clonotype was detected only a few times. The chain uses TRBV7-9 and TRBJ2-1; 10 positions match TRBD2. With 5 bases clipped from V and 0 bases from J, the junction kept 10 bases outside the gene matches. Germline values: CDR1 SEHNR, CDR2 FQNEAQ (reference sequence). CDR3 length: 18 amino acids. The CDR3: CASSRLSSGSFSYNEQFF. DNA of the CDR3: TGTGCCAGCAGCCGGTTGTCTAGCGGGAGTTTCTCCTACAATGAGCAGTTCTTC.

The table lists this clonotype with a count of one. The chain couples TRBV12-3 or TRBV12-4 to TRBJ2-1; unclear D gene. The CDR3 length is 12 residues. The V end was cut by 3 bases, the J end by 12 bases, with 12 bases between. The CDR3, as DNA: TGTGCCAGCAGTTTGTTCCCCCGGGCGCAGTTCTTC. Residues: CASSLFPRAQFF.

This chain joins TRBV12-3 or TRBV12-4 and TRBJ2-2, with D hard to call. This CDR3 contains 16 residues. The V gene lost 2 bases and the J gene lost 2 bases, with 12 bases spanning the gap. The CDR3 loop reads CASSLRHPINTGELFF. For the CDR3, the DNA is TGTGCCAGCAGTTTACGACACCCAATAAACACCGGGGAGCTGTTTTTT.

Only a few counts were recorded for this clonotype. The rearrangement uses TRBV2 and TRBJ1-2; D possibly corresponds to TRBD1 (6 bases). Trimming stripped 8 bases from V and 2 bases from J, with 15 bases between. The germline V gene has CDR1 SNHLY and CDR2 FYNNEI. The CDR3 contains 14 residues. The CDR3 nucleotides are TGTGCCAGCCTGGGGGCCGGGGCAAACTATGGCTACACCTTC. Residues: CASLGAGANYGYTF.